The present T cell receptor (beta chain) was sequenced within a study of blood T cell repertoires in COVID-19. From germline, CDR1 is SEHNR and CDR2 FQNEAQ (reference sequence). The CDR3 totals 13 residues. Trimming took 5 bases from V and 8 from J, leaving 12 bases between them. Repertoires were generated with immunoSEQ multiplex PCR, while TCRdb's copy carries only in-frame clones and drops some. Of approximately 170,000 clones listed, less than 85% are singletons. This clonotype originated in a woman aged 80 or older with acute or convalescent COVID-19. Source material: peripheral blood. This rearrangement joins TRBV7-9 to TRBJ1-4; tentative D call: TRBD1 (6 bases). The CDR3 loop is CASSPRGFEKLFF. CDR3 nucleotides: TGTGCCAGCAGCCCCAGGGGCTTCGAAAAACTGTTTTTT.